This paragraph reports one TCR beta chain. This table comes from immunoSEQ multiplex PCR, and its TCRdb copy is limited to in-frame clones, with some not included. The table has about 160,000 clones, 81% seen once; the top ten hold about 5.3%. This entry belongs to a study of blood T cell repertoires in COVID-19. Overall study context: The origin of the acute and convalescent COVID-19 samples was the United States, Italy and Spain.

The CDR3 covers 13 residues. Trimming pared 6 bases from V and 4 bases from J, leaving 12 bases between. Germline CDR1 is ENHRY and CDR2 is SYGVKD. Study members were between roughly 18 and 100 years old and lived in 24 US regions. This chain connects TRBV10-3 to TRBJ2-5, with a weak D call TRBD2 (6 bases). This clonotype originated in a woman in her 40s with acute COVID-19. Material: PBMCs or T cells enriched from blood (not recorded which). CDR3 sequence: CAISQREVETQYF. The CDR3 DNA reads as TGTGCCATCAGCCAGAGGGAGGTAGAGACCCAGTACTTC.